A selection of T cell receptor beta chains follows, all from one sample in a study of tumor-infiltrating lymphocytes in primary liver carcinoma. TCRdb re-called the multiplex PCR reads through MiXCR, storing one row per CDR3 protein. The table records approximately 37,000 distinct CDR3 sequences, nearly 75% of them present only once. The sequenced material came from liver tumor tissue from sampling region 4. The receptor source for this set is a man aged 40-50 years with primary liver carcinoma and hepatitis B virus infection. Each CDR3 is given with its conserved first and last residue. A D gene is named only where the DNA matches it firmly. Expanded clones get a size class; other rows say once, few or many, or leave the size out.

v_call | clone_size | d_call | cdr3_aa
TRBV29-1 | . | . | CSVSGEQETQYF
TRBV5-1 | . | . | CPSRHTDDEQCF
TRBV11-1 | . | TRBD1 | CAISRDRGANYDYTF
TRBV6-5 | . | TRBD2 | CASKPGLAITDTQYF
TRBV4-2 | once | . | CASTQDSGRDNKQYF
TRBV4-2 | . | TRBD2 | CAGSQNSGRDDEQYF
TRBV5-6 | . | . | CASSSNVEGRGHNEQFF
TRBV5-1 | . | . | CASILGRMSFYEQYF
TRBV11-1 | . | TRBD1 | CASSPRQGLRDTHYF
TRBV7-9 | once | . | CASSFEGSSYEQYF
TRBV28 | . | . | CASSFGQTSNEKLFF
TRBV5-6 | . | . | CTSSFRSRAYEQYF
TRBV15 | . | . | CATSRDHVVTEAFF
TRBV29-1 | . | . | CSLAGVDGRSTDMEYF
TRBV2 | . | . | CASGPGSVEQFF
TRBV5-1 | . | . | CASCLGGGNEQFF
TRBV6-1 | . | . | CASSEAGIPSNEKLFF
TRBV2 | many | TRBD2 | CASSGLAGADTQYF
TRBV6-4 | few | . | CASNPGGGRSDTEAFF
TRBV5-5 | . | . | CASSDGTGLFSGNTIYF
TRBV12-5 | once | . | CASEGTCSQEQYF
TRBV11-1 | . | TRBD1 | CTSRGKPSYEQYF
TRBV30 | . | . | CAWRVNRVWEQYF
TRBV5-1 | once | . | CASSLNGGNKKLFF
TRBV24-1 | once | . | CVTGLDDEQFF
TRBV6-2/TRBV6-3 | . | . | CASRPGGMNTEAFF
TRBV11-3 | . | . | CERSLNANEQFF
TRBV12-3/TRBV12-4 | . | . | CTSSPRRETGELFF
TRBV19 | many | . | CASSIRSQGSLNTEAFF
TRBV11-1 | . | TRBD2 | CASSLTGSGGYGQYF
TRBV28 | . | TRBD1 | CANSLGQGATDEQFF
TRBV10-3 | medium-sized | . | CAISESTQGYGYTF
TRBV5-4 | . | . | CANSLEGTHYF
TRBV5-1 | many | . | CASSLDGTYTDTQYF
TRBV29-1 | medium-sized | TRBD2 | CSVNRLAGLDNEQFF
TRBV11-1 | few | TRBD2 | CASSPRGNYNEQFF
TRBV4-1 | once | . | CTSSQIGANVMTF
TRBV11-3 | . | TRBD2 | CASSLGTSGSQTDAQYF
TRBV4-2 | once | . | CASSQRSSGFNADTQYF
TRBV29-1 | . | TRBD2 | CSGETSGFNEQFF
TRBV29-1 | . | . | CSAMKSGTGTIYEQYF
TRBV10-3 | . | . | CAISESRSTETQYF